A selection of T cell receptor beta chains follows, all from one sample in a study of cytomegalovirus exposure and HLA in healthy donors. TCRdb keeps only in-frame clones here, not all; method: immunoSEQ multiplex PCR. The sample shows around 140,000 clones, 60% to 80% of them seen only once. The sequenced sample was PBMCs. Receptor source: a woman aged 55 to 70 in good health and CMV-seronegative. CDR3s include the opening cysteine and the closing phenylalanine or tryptophan. A D gene is named only where the DNA matches it firmly. A clone size is listed for some rows: how often the clone was seen (once, few, many), or a class if it is expanded.

abundance: .; v_gene: TRBV29-1; d_gene: TRBD2; j_gene: TRBJ2-1; CDR3nt: TGCAGCGTTGAAGTAAAACTAGCGGGAGGGAGGGGTGAGCAGTTCTTC; CDR3aa: CSVEVKLAGGRGEQFF
abundance: .; v_gene: TRBV6-5; d_gene: .; j_gene: TRBJ2-1; CDR3nt: TGTGCCAGCGGACCGGGACACCGCAATGAGCAGTTCTTC; CDR3aa: CASGPGHRNEQFF
abundance: .; v_gene: TRBV7-9; d_gene: TRBD2; j_gene: TRBJ2-7; CDR3nt: TGTGCCAGCAGTGTCGGGGCTAGCGGGGACTACGAGCAGTACTTC; CDR3aa: CASSVGASGDYEQYF
abundance: .; v_gene: TRBV28; d_gene: .; j_gene: TRBJ2-2; CDR3nt: TGTGCCAGCAGTTTGGAGACCGCCGGGGAGCTGTTTTTT; CDR3aa: CASSLETAGELFF
abundance: .; v_gene: TRBV28; d_gene: TRBD1; j_gene: TRBJ2-2; CDR3nt: TGTGCCAGCAGCCCCACAGGGGGCGAGATCGGGGAGCTGTTTTTT; CDR3aa: CASSPTGGEIGELFF
abundance: .; v_gene: TRBV5-4; d_gene: TRBD1; j_gene: TRBJ2-2; CDR3nt: TGTGCCAGCAGCCTCCGACAGGGTTTTGATTTAATTTACGCCGGGGAGCTGTTTTTT; CDR3aa: CASSLRQGFDLIYAGELFF
abundance: .; v_gene: TRBV15; d_gene: .; j_gene: TRBJ2-3; CDR3nt: TGTGCCACCAGCACCGTGGGCGAAAGCACAGATACGCAGTATTTT; CDR3aa: CATSTVGESTDTQYF
abundance: .; v_gene: TRBV14; d_gene: TRBD2; j_gene: TRBJ2-2; CDR3nt: TGTGCCAGCAGCCAAGCCCCCGGACAGGGGACTAGCGGGAGTACCTCCTCTCGGGCCGGGGAGCTGTTTTTT; CDR3aa: CASSQAPGQGTSGSTSSRAGELFF
abundance: .; v_gene: TRBV25-1; d_gene: .; j_gene: TRBJ2-6; CDR3nt: TGTGCCAGCAGTGGCGTGGGGGCCAACGTCCTGACTTTC; CDR3aa: CASSGVGANVLTF
abundance: .; v_gene: TRBV5-1; d_gene: .; j_gene: TRBJ1-2; CDR3nt: TGCGCCAGCTCACCACAGGGAAGGGAGGGCTACACCTTC; CDR3aa: CASSPQGREGYTF
abundance: .; v_gene: TRBV23-1; d_gene: .; j_gene: TRBJ1-6; CDR3nt: TGCGCCAGCAGTCAATGGCCGCAGGGAATCGGTTCACCCCTCCACTTT; CDR3aa: CASSQWPQGIGSPLHF
abundance: .; v_gene: TRBV27; d_gene: TRBD2; j_gene: TRBJ2-1; CDR3nt: TGTGCCAGCAGTTCCATAGGACTAGCGGGGATCAATGAGCAGTTCTTC; CDR3aa: CASSSIGLAGINEQFF
abundance: .; v_gene: TRBV5-1; d_gene: .; j_gene: TRBJ2-7; CDR3nt: TGCGCCAGCAGCTTGGAAGGTGGCGGGTTGGCCTACGAGCAGTACTTC; CDR3aa: CASSLEGGGLAYEQYF
abundance: .; v_gene: TRBV7-8; d_gene: .; j_gene: TRBJ1-6; CDR3nt: TGTGCCAGCAGCCCTTCCAGGGCCTGGGTGGATTCACCCCTCCACTTT; CDR3aa: CASSPSRAWVDSPLHF
abundance: few; v_gene: TRBV27; d_gene: TRBD2; j_gene: TRBJ2-7; CDR3nt: TGTGCCAGCAGTTTGGGAGCGGGAGGATTCTACGAGCAGTACTTC; CDR3aa: CASSLGAGGFYEQYF
abundance: .; v_gene: TRBV11-3; d_gene: TRBD2; j_gene: TRBJ2-3; CDR3nt: TGTGCCAGCAGCTTAGCGGGAGGGTCTGCAGATACGCAGTATTTT; CDR3aa: CASSLAGGSADTQYF
abundance: .; v_gene: TRBV11-2; d_gene: TRBD2; j_gene: TRBJ2-5; CDR3nt: TGTGCCAGCAGCCCTAGCGGGGGGACCCAAGAGACCCAGTACTTC; CDR3aa: CASSPSGGTQETQYF
abundance: .; v_gene: TRBV5-5; d_gene: TRBD1; j_gene: TRBJ1-1; CDR3nt: TGTGCCAGCAGCTCCCAAGAGACAGGGAGGTATGGCACTGAAGCTTTCTTT; CDR3aa: CASSSQETGRYGTEAFF
abundance: .; v_gene: TRBV7-8; d_gene: .; j_gene: TRBJ2-7; CDR3nt: TGTGCCAGCAGCTTTAGCGTAGAGGGGGTGAACTCCTACGAGCAGTACTTC; CDR3aa: CASSFSVEGVNSYEQYF
abundance: once; v_gene: TRBV10-3; d_gene: TRBD2; j_gene: TRBJ2-7; CDR3nt: TGTGCCATCAGTGAGTCACCTAAGACTAGCGTTAGCTCCTACGAGCAGTACTTC; CDR3aa: CAISESPKTSVSSYEQYF
abundance: .; v_gene: TRBV7-3; d_gene: TRBD1; j_gene: TRBJ1-1; CDR3nt: TGTGCCAGCAGCTGGACAGGGGGCGGCGGCACTGAAGCTTTCTTT; CDR3aa: CASSWTGGGGTEAFF
abundance: few; v_gene: TRBV11-2; d_gene: TRBD2; j_gene: TRBJ2-7; CDR3nt: TGTGCCAGCGGCCCGACTAGCGGGGGGTCCTACGAGCAGTACTTC; CDR3aa: CASGPTSGGSYEQYF
abundance: .; v_gene: TRBV11-2; d_gene: TRBD2; j_gene: TRBJ2-3; CDR3nt: TGTGCCAGCAGCTTGCTAGCGGGAGGAGATACGCAGTATTTT; CDR3aa: CASSLLAGGDTQYF
abundance: few; v_gene: TRBV4-1; d_gene: .; j_gene: TRBJ2-2; CDR3nt: TGCGCCAGCAGCTTACAGGGTGCAAACACCGGGGAGCTGTTTTTT; CDR3aa: CASSLQGANTGELFF
abundance: .; v_gene: TRBV5-1; d_gene: TRBD2; j_gene: TRBJ2-3; CDR3nt: TGCGCCAGCAGCCTCCAGGGGACTAGCGGGAGCAACACAGATACGCAGTATTTT; CDR3aa: CASSLQGTSGSNTDTQYF
abundance: .; v_gene: TRBV14; d_gene: TRBD1; j_gene: TRBJ1-4; CDR3nt: TGTGCCAGCAGCCAGGTCCCGGGACAGGTTTCTAATGAAAAACTGTTTTTT; CDR3aa: CASSQVPGQVSNEKLFF
abundance: .; v_gene: TRBV5-1; d_gene: .; j_gene: TRBJ2-3; CDR3nt: TGCGCCAGCAGCGCCACCTTAAGGACAGTCACAGATACGCAGTATTTT; CDR3aa: CASSATLRTVTDTQYF
abundance: .; v_gene: TRBV14; d_gene: TRBD1; j_gene: TRBJ2-1; CDR3nt: TGTGCCAGCAGCCTACAGGGGACGTACAATGAGCAGTTCTTC; CDR3aa: CASSLQGTYNEQFF
abundance: few; v_gene: TRBV28; d_gene: .; j_gene: TRBJ1-5; CDR3nt: TGTGCCAGCAGTCCTATCGGCCGGGAAAATCAGCCCCAGCATTTT; CDR3aa: CASSPIGRENQPQHF
abundance: .; v_gene: TRBV7-3; d_gene: TRBD1; j_gene: TRBJ2-6; CDR3nt: TGTGCCAGCACCTTAGATCGGACAGGGGCCGGCTCTGGGGCCAACGTCCTGACTTTC; CDR3aa: CASTLDRTGAGSGANVLTF
abundance: .; v_gene: TRBV29-1; d_gene: TRBD2; j_gene: TRBJ2-2; CDR3nt: TGCAGCGTCCCCGCCGGACTAGAGGGCGGGGAGCTGTTTTTT; CDR3aa: CSVPAGLEGGELFF
abundance: .; v_gene: TRBV4-1; d_gene: TRBD1; j_gene: TRBJ2-2; CDR3nt: TGCGCCAGCAGCCTACGGACAGGGGGCCGGAGCACCGGGGAGCTGTTTTTT; CDR3aa: CASSLRTGGRSTGELFF
abundance: once; v_gene: TRBV10-3; d_gene: .; j_gene: TRBJ1-5; CDR3nt: TGTGCCACCGGATCGTGGGGGGACAATCAGCCCCAGCATTTT; CDR3aa: CATGSWGDNQPQHF
abundance: .; v_gene: TRBV7-2; d_gene: .; j_gene: TRBJ1-2; CDR3nt: TGTGCCAGCAGCTTATCGTTGCGGGCAGATAACTATGGCTACACCTTC; CDR3aa: CASSLSLRADNYGYTF
abundance: .; v_gene: TRBV2; d_gene: .; j_gene: TRBJ1-2; CDR3nt: TGTGCCAGCAAACCTGGGCCAAATTTGGGCTACACCTTC; CDR3aa: CASKPGPNLGYTF
abundance: .; v_gene: TRBV7-2; d_gene: .; j_gene: TRBJ2-7; CDR3nt: TGTGCCAGCAGCTTAAATTGGGGTCAGGGTGATCTCCGGTACTTC; CDR3aa: CASSLNWGQGDLRYF
abundance: .; v_gene: TRBV7-3; d_gene: .; j_gene: TRBJ2-7; CDR3nt: TGTGCCAGCAGCTTAATGAGTCGGGTCTCCTACGAGCAGTACTTC; CDR3aa: CASSLMSRVSYEQYF
abundance: few; v_gene: TRBV28; d_gene: TRBD2; j_gene: TRBJ2-7; CDR3nt: TGTGCCAGCAGTTTCCATCCAACGACTAGCGGGTACTTCGGGAGCTCCTACGAGCAGTACTTC; CDR3aa: CASSFHPTTSGYFGSSYEQYF
abundance: .; v_gene: TRBV6-5; d_gene: .; j_gene: TRBJ2-1; CDR3nt: TGTGCCAGCAGACGCGATAGTACTTTCTACAATGAGCAGTTCTTC; CDR3aa: CASRRDSTFYNEQFF
abundance: .; v_gene: TRBV5-1; d_gene: TRBD1; j_gene: TRBJ1-1; CDR3nt: TGCGCCAGCAGCTTGTTCGGGACAGGGGAGGGATTCACTGAAGCTTTCTTT; CDR3aa: CASSLFGTGEGFTEAFF
abundance: few; v_gene: TRBV6-4; d_gene: .; j_gene: TRBJ2-1; CDR3nt: TGTGCCAGCAGCGAAGACGAGCAGACACACATCAATGAGCAGTTCTTC; CDR3aa: CASSEDEQTHINEQFF
abundance: .; v_gene: TRBV5-8; d_gene: TRBD2; j_gene: TRBJ2-5; CDR3nt: TGTGCCAGCAGCTTGGGACTAGCTTTTTATAGGGAGACCCAGTACTTC; CDR3aa: CASSLGLAFYRETQYF
abundance: .; v_gene: TRBV21-1; d_gene: .; j_gene: TRBJ1-5; CDR3nt: TGTGCCAGCAGCGCCGGGACAGGGGGCTGTCAGCCCCAGCATTTT; CDR3aa: CASSAGTGGCQPQHF
abundance: .; v_gene: TRBV2; d_gene: .; j_gene: TRBJ2-2; CDR3nt: TGTGCCAGCAGTACGGGTGGGCAGGGGAAAAACACCGGGGAGCTGTTTTTT; CDR3aa: CASSTGGQGKNTGELFF
abundance: .; v_gene: TRBV15; d_gene: TRBD1; j_gene: TRBJ2-1; CDR3nt: TGTGCCACCAGCAGAGATCGTAGGCAGGGGGCGCGGAATGAGCAGTTCTTC; CDR3aa: CATSRDRRQGARNEQFF
abundance: .; v_gene: TRBV28; d_gene: .; j_gene: TRBJ1-1; CDR3nt: TGTGCCAGCAGTTTCTCCAGGAACACTGAAGCTTTCTTT; CDR3aa: CASSFSRNTEAFF
abundance: .; v_gene: TRBV18; d_gene: .; j_gene: TRBJ2-1; CDR3nt: TGTGCCAGCTCACCACCAGCCCGGGCGGGGCGTCAGTTCTTC; CDR3aa: CASSPPARAGRQFF
abundance: .; v_gene: TRBV7-7; d_gene: .; j_gene: TRBJ2-2; CDR3nt: TGTGCTAGCAGCTTAATCGGGGGCACCGGGGAGCTGTTTTTT; CDR3aa: CASSLIGGTGELFF
abundance: .; v_gene: TRBV7-9; d_gene: TRBD2; j_gene: TRBJ2-3; CDR3nt: TGTGCCAGCAGCCGGGCGGGAGGAGGCACAGATACGCAGTATTTT; CDR3aa: CASSRAGGGTDTQYF